This TCR beta chain is from a study of response to subunit inactivated influenza vaccine. Study-level points and caveats: Authors suggested few new T cells are recruited by each seasonal influenza vaccination.

TCRdb re-called the RT-PCR reads with MiXCR, one entry per CDR3 protein. This repertoire shows more than 700,000 distinct CDR3 sequences, 21% found once; its top ten account for 10% to 13%. CDR1 and CDR2 from the germline V gene are MNHEY and SVGEGT. This CDR3 comprises 14 residues. The V end lost 2 bases, the J end lost 0 bases, and 7 bases lay between the germline ends. This clonotype has at least ten counts. Its target is not known. The sample in question was PBMCs from blood, obtained approximately 5 days after vaccination. The rearrangement links TRBV6-2 or TRBV6-3 to TRBJ1-1; no firm D call. The receptor was isolated from a man over 45 who received an inactivated influenza vaccine. The CDR3 is CASSYGRMNTEAFF. In DNA, the CDR3 is TGTGCCAGCAGTTACGGGAGGATGAACACTGAAGCTTTCTTT.